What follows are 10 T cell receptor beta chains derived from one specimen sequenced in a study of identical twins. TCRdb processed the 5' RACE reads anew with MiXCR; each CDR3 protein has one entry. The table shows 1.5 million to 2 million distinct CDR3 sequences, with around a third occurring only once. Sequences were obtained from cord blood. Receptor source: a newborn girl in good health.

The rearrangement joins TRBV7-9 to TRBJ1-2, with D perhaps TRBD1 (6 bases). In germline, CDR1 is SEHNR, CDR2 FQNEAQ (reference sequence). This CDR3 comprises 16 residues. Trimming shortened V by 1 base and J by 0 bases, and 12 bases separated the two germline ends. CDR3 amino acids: CASSLGGARANYGYTF. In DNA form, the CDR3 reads TGTGCCAGCAGCTTAGGGGGGGCGCGTGCTAACTATGGCTACACCTTC.

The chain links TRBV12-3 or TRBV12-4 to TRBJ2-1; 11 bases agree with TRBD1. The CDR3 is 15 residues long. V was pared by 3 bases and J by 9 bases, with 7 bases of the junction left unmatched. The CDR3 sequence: CASSFYGTGGGEQFF. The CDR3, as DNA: TGTGCCAGCAGTTTTTATGGGACAGGGGGTGGTGAGCAGTTCTTC.

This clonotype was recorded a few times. CDR3 region: CASSPRLLAGVHEQFF. In DNA form, the CDR3 reads TGTGCCAGCAGCCCCCGGTTGCTAGCGGGAGTTCATGAGCAGTTCTTC. This rearrangement joins TRBV12-3 or TRBV12-4 to TRBJ2-1, with 10 bases matching TRBD2. The CDR3 totals 16 residues. J was trimmed by 8 bases and V by 6 bases; bases with no gene match: 13.

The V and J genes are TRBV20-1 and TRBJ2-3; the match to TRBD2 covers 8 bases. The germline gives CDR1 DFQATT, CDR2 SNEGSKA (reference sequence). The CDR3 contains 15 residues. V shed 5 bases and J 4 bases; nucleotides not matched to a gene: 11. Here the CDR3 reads CSALTTSAGSDTQYF. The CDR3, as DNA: TGCAGTGCTTTAACGACTAGCGCCGGGTCAGATACGCAGTATTTT.

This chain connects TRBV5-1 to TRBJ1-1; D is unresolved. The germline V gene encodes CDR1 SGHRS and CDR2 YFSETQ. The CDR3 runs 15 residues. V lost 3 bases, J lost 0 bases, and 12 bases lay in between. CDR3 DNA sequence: TGCGCCAGCAGCTCGGACGGACCTATGAACACTGAAGCTTTCTTT. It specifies CASSSDGPMNTEAFF. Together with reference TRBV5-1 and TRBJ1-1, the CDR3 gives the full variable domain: KAGVTQTPRYLIKTRGQQVTLSCSPISGHRSVSWYQQTPGQGLQFLFEYFSETQRNKGNFPGRFSGRQFSNSRSEMNVSTLELGDSALYLCASSSDGPMNTEAFFGQGTRLTVV.

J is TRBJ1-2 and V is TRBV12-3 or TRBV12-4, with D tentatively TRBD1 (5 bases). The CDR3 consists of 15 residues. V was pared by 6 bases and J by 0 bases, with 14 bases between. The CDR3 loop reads CASSLMGVANYGYTF. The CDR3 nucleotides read TGTGCCAGCAGCCTGATGGGGGTTGCTAACTATGGCTACACCTTC.

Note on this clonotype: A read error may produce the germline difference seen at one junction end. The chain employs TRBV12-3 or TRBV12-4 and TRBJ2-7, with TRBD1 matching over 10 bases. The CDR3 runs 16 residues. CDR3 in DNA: TGTGCCAGCAGTTATTACCCGACAGGGGGCTCCAACGAGCAGTACTTC. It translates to CASSYYPTGGSNEQYF.

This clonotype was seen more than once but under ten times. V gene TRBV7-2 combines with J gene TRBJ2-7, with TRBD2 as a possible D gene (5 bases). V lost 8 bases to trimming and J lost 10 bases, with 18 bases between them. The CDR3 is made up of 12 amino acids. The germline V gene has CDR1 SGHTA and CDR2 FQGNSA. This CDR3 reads CASGTGETSQYF. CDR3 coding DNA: TGTGCCAGCGGAACCGGGGAAACATCCCAGTACTTC.

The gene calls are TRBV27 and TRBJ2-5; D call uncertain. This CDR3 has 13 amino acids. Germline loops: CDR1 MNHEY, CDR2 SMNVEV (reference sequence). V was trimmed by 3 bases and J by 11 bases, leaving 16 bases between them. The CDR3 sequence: CASSFRGYNEQYF. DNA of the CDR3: TGTGCCAGCAGTTTTCGAGGTTACAATGAGCAGTACTTC.

DNA of the CDR3: TGTGCCAGCAGCTATACTAGCGGGAGCGCAGATACGCAGTATTTT. Amino acid sequence: CASSYTSGSADTQYF. V is TRBV11-1 and J is TRBJ2-3, with 11 bases matching TRBD2. Germline values: CDR1 SGHAT, CDR2 FQDESV (reference sequence). There are 15 residues in the CDR3. Losses at the gene ends were 4 bases for V and 4 bases for J; bases not matched to a gene: 4.